The entry below describes one T cell receptor (beta chain). This specimen comes from a study of blood T cell repertoires in COVID-19. Study summary: Italy, Spain and the United States were the sources of the convalescent and acute COVID-19 samples. From T cells, B-cell-depleted T cells, or PBMCs came the material, which was cDNA or gDNA.

Authors' methods: Amplification of reference gene primers provided the estimated nucleated cell counts. Profiling relied on immunoSEQ multiplex PCR, and the TCRdb table lists in-frame clones only, not all of them. V, J and clone size are taken as reported in that table, and D and trimming were inferred from the DNA itself. The sample shows about 200,000 clones, about nine tenths of them seen only once. Losses at the gene ends were 2 bases for V and 4 bases for J; bases not matched to a gene: 9. The length of the CDR3 is 16 residues. Per the germline V gene, CDR1 is MNHNY and CDR2 is SVGAGI (reference sequence).

Sequencing was performed on peripheral blood. This TCR was recovered from a man in his forties or fifties with acute or convalescent COVID-19. The chain employs TRBV6-6 and TRBJ2-5, with 8 bases matching TRBD2. CDR3 protein: CASSYAPPGRGETQYF. The CDR3 coding sequence is TGTGCCAGCAGTTACGCACCCCCCGGGAGGGGAGAGACCCAGTACTTC.